This is a list of T cell receptor beta chains from one sample in a study of cytomegalovirus exposure and HLA in healthy donors. Here immunoSEQ multiplex PCR was the method, and the copy in TCRdb shows in-frame clones only, minus some. Its clone listing holds 100,000 to 150,000 clones. Sequencing used PBMCs. The source is a woman aged 40 to 49 in good health and CMV-seropositive. CDR3s include the opening cysteine and the closing phenylalanine or tryptophan. A D gene is named only where the DNA matches it firmly.

J gene,D gene,V gene,CDR3 DNA,CDR3 protein
TRBJ2-7,TRBD2,TRBV5-1,TGCGCCAGCAGCACTACTAGCGGGAGAACGGGCGAGCAGTACTTC,CASSTTSGRTGEQYF
TRBJ2-1,TRBD2,TRBV2,TGTGCCAGCACTAGCGGGGGATTACGCAATGAGCAGTTCTTC,CASTSGGLRNEQFF
TRBJ1-4,TRBD1,TRBV9,TGTGCCAGCAGCGTGCAGGGGGCAAGTGAAAAATTGTTTTTT,CASSVQGASEKLFF
TRBJ2-7,TRBD1,TRBV15,TGTGCCACCAGCAGAGATACTACAGGGGCAGAGCAGTACTTC,CATSRDTTGAEQYF
TRBJ2-6,TRBD1,TRBV19,TGTGCCAGTAGTATGGCGGCAGGGGGAACTGGGGCCAACGTCCTGACTTTC,CASSMAAGGTGANVLTF
TRBJ1-5,.,TRBV2,TGTGCCAGCAGTGGGTACAACAGGGAGCCCCAGCATTTT,CASSGYNREPQHF
TRBJ2-3,TRBD2,TRBV7-4,TGTGCCAGCAGCTGGACTAGAAGGGCAGATACGCAGTATTTT,CASSWTRRADTQYF
TRBJ2-3,.,TRBV5-6,TGTGCCAGCAGCTTGGGAGGCGATACGCAGTATTTT,CASSLGGDTQYF
TRBJ2-2,.,TRBV30,TGTGCCTGGGAACAGGGCGCGGGCACCGGGGAGCTGTTTTTT,CAWEQGAGTGELFF
TRBJ1-1,.,TRBV7-3,TGTGCCAGCAGCTTAAACGCAGGGGAGAACACTGAAGCTTTCTTT,CASSLNAGENTEAFF
TRBJ1-5,.,TRBV1,TGCACCAGCAGCCAAGATGGTCCAGGGGCTCAGCCCCAGCATTTT,CTSSQDGPGAQPQHF
TRBJ2-7,TRBD2,TRBV27,TGTGCCAGCAGTTTATTTCCTAGCGGGAGCTACGAGCAGTACTTC,CASSLFPSGSYEQYF
TRBJ1-4,TRBD1,TRBV5-5,TGTGCCAGCAGCCTCGGACAGGGTGGTGAAAAACTGTTTTTT,CASSLGQGGEKLFF
TRBJ1-5,.,TRBV7-9,TGTGCCAGCAGCTTAGGTTCAGGTCGGGGGGGCCAGCCCCAGCATTTT,CASSLGSGRGGQPQHF
TRBJ2-2,TRBD1,TRBV7-2,TGTGCCAGCAGCCCACCACCACAGGGGATCGGGGAGCTGTTTTTT,CASSPPPQGIGELFF
TRBJ2-1,TRBD2,TRBV9,TGTGCCAGCAGCGTAGGCAGCGGGAGGTCCGAATACAATGAGCAGTTCTTC,CASSVGSGRSEYNEQFF